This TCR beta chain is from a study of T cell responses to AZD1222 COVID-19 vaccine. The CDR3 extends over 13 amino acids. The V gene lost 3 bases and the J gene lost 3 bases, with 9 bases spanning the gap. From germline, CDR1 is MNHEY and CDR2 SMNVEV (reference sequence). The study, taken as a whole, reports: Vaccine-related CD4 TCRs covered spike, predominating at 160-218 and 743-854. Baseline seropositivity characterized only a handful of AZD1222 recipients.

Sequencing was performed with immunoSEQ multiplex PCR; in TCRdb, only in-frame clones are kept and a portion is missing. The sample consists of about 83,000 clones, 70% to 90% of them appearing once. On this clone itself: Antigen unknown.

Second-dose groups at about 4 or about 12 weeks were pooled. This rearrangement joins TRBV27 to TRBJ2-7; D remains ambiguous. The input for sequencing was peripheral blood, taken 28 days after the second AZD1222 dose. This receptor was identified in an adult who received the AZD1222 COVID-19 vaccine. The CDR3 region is CASSFSQFYEQYF. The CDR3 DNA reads TGTGCCAGCAGTTTCAGTCAGTTCTACGAGCAGTACTTC.